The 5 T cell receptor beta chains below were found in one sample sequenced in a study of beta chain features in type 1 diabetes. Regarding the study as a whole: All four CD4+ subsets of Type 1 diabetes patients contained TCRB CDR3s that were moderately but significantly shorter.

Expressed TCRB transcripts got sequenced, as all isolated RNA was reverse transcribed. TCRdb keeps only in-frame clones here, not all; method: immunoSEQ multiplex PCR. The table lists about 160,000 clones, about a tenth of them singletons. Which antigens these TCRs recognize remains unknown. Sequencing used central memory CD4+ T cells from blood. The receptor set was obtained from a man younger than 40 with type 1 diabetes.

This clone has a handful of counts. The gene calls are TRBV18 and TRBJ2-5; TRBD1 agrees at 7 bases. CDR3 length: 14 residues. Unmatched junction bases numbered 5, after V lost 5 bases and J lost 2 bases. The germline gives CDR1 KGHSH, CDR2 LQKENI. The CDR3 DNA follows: TGTGCCAGCTCATCGCCGGGACAGCAAGAGACCCAGTACTTC. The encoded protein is CASSSPGQQETQYF.

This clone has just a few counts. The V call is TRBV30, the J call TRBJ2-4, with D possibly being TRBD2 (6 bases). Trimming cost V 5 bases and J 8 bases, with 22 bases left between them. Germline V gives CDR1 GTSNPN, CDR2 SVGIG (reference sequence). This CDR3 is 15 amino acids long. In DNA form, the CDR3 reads TGTGCCTGGTCCCGGGGGTCTGCGCCGGAGGACATTCAGTACTTC. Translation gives CAWSRGSAPEDIQYF.

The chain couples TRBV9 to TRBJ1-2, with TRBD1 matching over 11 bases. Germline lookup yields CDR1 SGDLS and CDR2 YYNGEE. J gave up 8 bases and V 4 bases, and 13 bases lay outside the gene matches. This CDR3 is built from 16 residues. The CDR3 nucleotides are TGTGCCAGCAGCCCCTCGGGGACAGGGGGAATGGAAGGCTACACCTTC. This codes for CASSPSGTGGMEGYTF. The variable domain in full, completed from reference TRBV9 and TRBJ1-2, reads DSGVTQTPKHLITATGQRVTLRCSPRSGDLSVYWYQQSLDQGLQFLIQYYNGEERAKGNILERFSAQQFPDLHSELNLSSLELGDSALYFCASSPSGTGGMEGYTFGSGTRLTVV.

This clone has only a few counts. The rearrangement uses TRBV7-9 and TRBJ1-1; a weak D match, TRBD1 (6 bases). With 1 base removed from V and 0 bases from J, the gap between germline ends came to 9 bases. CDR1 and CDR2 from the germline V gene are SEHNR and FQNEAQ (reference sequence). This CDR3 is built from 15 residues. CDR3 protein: CASSLGDTMNTEAFF. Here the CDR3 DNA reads TGTGCCAGCAGCTTAGGGGACACCATGAACACTGAAGCTTTCTTT.

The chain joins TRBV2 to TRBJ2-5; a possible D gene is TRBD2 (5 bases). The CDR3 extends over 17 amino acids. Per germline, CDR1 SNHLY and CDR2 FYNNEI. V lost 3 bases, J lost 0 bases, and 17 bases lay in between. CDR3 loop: CASSDPGGGRYQETQYF. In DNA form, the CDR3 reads TGTGCCAGCAGTGATCCAGGAGGTGGCCGGTACCAAGAGACCCAGTACTTC.